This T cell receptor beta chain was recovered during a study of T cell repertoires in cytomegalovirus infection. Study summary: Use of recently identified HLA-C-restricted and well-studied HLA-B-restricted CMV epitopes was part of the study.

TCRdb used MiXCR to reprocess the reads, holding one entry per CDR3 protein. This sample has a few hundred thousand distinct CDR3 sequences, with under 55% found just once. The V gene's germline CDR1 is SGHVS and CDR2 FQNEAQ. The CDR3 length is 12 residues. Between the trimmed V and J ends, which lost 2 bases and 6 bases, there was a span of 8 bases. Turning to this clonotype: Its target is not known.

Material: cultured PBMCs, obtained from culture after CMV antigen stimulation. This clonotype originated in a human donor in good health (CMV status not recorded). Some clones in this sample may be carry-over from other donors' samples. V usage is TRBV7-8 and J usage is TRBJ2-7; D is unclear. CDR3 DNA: TGTGCCAGCAGCTTATCTATTCTCGAGCAGTACTTC. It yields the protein CASSLSILEQYF.